This T cell receptor beta chain was found in a study of blood T cell repertoires in COVID-19 (dated by TCRdb to 2020 to 2021). Regarding the study in general: Collaborator samples came from the United States, Italy and Spain and covered acute and convalescent phases of COVID-19. The prospective study material was composed of cDNA or gDNA derived from T cells, B-cell-depleted T cells, or PBMCs. Deeply sampled blood TCRbeta repertoires from subjects exposed to, actively infected with, or recovered from COVID-19 were included in the dataset. The repertoires were released in a freely available public database intended as a resource for research on the immune response to SARS-CoV-2. The samples were drawn from two sources: the first 160 participants of the ongoing ImmuneRACE study, and 1,254 subjects contributed by 6 global collaborators. Sample metadata almost always included a de-identified subject ID, COVID-19 status, age in years and sex. Where HLA class I and class II types were available, the types were taken from metadata supplied by the sample provider, not from assay-based typing.

The study at large found these results: The quantity of clinical and demographic metadata differed by source and by participant and was supplied without curation.

Each collaborating institution followed its own protocols to collect whole blood in K2EDTA tubes. Collaborator samples were shipped for TCRbeta analysis as frozen whole blood, isolated PBMCs, or DNA extracted from either sample type. TCRbeta CDR3 regions were amplified from genomic DNA by means of the immunoSEQ Assay, a bias-controlled multiplex PCR. As for how the authors treated the data: Nucleated cell counts per sample were estimated from amplification of reference gene primers within the assay. To quantify the absolute abundance of each unique TCRbeta CDR3 rearrangement, sequence reads were collapsed and filtered. For each sample, productive Simpson clonality was calculated as the square root of Simpson's diversity index over productive rearrangements. The clones in this table, taken by TCRdb from immuneACCESS, are in-frame only. Not every clone is retained; where verified, under half of the shortfall comes from an unresolved V gene, and the cause of the rest is unknown. The D gene and trimming were derived from the DNA, and the V and J assignments and clone size from that table. In this sample the table shows 250,000 to 300,000 clones, approximately 90% of which occur a single time. The ten top clones hold around 12% of the sample.

This clone occurred once. This clone's antigen is unknown. No much larger clone is present one base from it, and per-base qualities are unavailable. Sequences were obtained from peripheral blood. This receptor was taken from a woman between 55 and 75 years old with acute or convalescent COVID-19.

The CDR3 region: CASSSILRTEAFF. DNA sequence: TGTGCCAGCAGCTCGATCTTGAGGACTGAAGCTTTCTTT. This chain joins TRBV11-2 to TRBJ1-1; the D gene identity is not certain. Its CDR3 holds 13 amino acids, cysteine through phenylalanine. Here the CDR3 DNA is all that survives: 39 bases in frame from base 1. The junction shows trimming of 4 bases on V and 5 bases on J, plus 11 bases between the germline ends. From a lookup of the germline V gene, CDR1 and CDR2 are SGHAT and FQNNGV.